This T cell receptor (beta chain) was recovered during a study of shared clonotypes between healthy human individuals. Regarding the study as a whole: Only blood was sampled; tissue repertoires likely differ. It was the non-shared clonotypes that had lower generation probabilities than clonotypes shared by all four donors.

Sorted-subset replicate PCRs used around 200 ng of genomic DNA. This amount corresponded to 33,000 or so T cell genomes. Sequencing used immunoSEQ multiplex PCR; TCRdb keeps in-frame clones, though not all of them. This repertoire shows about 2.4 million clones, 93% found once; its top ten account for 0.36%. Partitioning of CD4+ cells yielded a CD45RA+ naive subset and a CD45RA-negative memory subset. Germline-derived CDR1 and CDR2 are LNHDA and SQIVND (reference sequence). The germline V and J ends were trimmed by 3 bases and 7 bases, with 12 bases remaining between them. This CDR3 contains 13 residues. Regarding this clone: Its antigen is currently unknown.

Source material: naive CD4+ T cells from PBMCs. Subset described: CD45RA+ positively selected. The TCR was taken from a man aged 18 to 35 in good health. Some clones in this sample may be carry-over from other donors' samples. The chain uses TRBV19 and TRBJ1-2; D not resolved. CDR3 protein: CASSMPFSSGYTF. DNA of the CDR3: TGTGCCAGTAGTATGCCCTTTTCGTCTGGCTACACCTTC. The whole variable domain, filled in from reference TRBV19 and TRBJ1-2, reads DGGITQSPKYLFRKEGQNVTLSCEQNLNHDAMYWYRQDPGQGLRLIYYSQIVNDFQKGDIAEGYSVSREKKESFPLTVTSAQKNPTAFYLCASSMPFSSGYTFGSGTRLTVV.